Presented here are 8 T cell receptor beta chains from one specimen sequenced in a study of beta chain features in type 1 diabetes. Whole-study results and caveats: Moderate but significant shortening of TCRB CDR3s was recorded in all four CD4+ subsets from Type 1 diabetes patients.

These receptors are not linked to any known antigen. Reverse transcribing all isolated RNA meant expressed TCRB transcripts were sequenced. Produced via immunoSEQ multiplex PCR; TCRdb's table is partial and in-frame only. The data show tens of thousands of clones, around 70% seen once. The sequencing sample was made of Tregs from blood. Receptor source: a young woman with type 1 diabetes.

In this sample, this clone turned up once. This CDR3 reads CSVGGLAGIPVETQYF. CDR3 nucleotide sequence: TGCAGCGTTGGTGGCCTAGCGGGGATACCAGTGGAGACCCAGTACTTC. The genes are TRBV29-1 and TRBJ2-5, with 9 bases lining up with TRBD2. With V trimmed by 4 bases and J by 5 bases, 14 bases remained unmatched. CDR3 length: 16 amino acids. Germline CDR1 reads SQVTM; CDR2 reads ANQGSEA.

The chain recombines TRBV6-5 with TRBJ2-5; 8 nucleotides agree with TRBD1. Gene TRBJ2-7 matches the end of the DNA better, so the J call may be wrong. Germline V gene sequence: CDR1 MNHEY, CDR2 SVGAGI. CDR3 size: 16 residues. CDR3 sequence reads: CASSYLARTGTYEQYF. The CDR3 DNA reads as TGTGCCAGCAGTTACCTTGCCCGGACAGGGACCTACGAGCAGTACTTC.

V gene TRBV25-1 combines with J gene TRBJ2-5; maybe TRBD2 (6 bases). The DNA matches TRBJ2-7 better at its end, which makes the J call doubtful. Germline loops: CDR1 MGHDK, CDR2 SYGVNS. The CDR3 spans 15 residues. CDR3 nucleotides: TGTGCCAGCAGTATCCGGATCGGGGGATCCTACGAGCAGTACTTC. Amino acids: CASSIRIGGSYEQYF.

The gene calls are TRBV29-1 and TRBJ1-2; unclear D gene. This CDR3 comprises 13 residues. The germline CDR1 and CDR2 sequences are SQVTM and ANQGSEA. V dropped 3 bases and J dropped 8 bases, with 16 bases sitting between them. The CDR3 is CSVEYWGVQGYTF. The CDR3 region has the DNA TGCAGCGTTGAGTATTGGGGAGTTCAGGGCTACACCTTC.

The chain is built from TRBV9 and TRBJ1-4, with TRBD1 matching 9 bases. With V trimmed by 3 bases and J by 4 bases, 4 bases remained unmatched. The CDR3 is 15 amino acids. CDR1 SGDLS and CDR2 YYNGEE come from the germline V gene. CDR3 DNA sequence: TGTGCCAGCAGCGCTTCGGACAGGGGTAATGAAAAACTGTTTTTT. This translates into CASSASDRGNEKLFF. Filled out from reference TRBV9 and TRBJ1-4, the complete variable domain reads DSGVTQTPKHLITATGQRVTLRCSPRSGDLSVYWYQQSLDQGLQFLIQYYNGEERAKGNILERFSAQQFPDLHSELNLSSLELGDSALYFCASSASDRGNEKLFFGSGTQLSVL.

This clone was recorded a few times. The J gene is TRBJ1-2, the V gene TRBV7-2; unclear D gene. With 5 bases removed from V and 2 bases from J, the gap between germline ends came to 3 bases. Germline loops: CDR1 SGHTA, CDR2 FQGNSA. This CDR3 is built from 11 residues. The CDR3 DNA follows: TGTGCCAGCAGCCTAAACTATGGCTACACCTTC. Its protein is CASSLNYGYTF.

In nucleotides, the CDR3 is TGTGCCAGCAGTTCCATCCCCGGGACAGGGACGTACGAGCAGTACTTC. Its translation: CASSSIPGTGTYEQYF. The V call is TRBV27, the J call TRBJ2-5; the match to TRBD1 covers 9 bases. Near its end, the DNA agrees better with TRBJ2-7, so the J call may be wrong. This CDR3 has 16 residues. The V gene's germline CDR1 is MNHEY and CDR2 SMNVEV (reference sequence).

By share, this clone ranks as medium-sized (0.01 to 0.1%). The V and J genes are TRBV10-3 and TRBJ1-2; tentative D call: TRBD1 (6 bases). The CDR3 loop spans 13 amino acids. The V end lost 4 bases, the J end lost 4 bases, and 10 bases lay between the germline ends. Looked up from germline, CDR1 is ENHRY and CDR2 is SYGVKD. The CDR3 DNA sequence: TGTGCCATCAGTGGACAGGTGGGCTATGGCTACACCTTC. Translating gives CAISGQVGYGYTF.